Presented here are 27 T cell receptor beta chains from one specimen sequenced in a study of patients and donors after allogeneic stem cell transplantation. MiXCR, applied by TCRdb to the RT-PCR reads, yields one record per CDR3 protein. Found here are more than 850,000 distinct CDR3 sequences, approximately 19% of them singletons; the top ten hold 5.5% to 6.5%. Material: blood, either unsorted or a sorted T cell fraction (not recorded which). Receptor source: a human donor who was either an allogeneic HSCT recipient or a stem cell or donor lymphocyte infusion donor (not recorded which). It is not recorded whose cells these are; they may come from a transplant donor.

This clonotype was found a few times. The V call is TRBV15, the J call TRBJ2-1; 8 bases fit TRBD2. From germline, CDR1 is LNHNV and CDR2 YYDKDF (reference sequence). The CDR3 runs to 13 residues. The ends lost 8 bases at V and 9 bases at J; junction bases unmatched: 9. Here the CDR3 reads CATSKTSVIEQFF. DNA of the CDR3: TGTGCCACCTCGAAGACTAGCGTCATTGAGCAGTTCTTC. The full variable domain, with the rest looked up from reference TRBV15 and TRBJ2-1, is DAMVIQNPRYQVTQFGKPVTLSCSQTLNHNVMYWYQQKSSQAPKLLFHYYDKDFNNEADTPDNFQSRRPNTSFCFLDIRSPGLGDTAMYLCATSKTSVIEQFFGPGTRLTVL.

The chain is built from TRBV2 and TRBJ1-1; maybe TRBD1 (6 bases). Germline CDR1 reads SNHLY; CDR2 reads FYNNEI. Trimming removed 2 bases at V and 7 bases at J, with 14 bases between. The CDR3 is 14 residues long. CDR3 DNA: TGTGCCAGCAGTGAAACGGGGGGCCTAGGTGAAGCTTTCTTT. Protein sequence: CASSETGGLGEAFF.

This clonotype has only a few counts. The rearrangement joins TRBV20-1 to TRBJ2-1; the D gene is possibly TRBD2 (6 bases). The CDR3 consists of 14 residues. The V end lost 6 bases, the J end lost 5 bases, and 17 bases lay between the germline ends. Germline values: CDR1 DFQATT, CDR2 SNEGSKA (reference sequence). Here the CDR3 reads CSASSGTVNNEQFF. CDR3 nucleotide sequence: TGCAGTGCCTCGTCCGGGACTGTAAACAATGAGCAGTTCTTC.

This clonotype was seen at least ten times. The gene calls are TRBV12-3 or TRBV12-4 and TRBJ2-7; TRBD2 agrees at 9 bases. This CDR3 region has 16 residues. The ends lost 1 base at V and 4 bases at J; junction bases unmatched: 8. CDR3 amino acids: CASSLVVAGDLYEQYF. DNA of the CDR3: TGTGCCAGCAGTTTAGTGGTAGCGGGGGACCTTTACGAGCAGTACTTC.

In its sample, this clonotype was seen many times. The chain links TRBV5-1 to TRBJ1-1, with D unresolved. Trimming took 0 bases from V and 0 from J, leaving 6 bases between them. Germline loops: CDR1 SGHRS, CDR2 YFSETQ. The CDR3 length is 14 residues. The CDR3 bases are TGCGCCAGCAGCTTGGTGGGATTGAACACTGAAGCTTTCTTT. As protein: CASSLVGLNTEAFF.

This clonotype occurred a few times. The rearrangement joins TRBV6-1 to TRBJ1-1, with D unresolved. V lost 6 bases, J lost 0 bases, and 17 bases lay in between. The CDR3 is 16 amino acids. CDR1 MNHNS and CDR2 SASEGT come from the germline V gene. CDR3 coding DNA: TGTGCCAGCAGATCGCTCTCACGACGGATGAACACTGAAGCTTTCTTT. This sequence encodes CASRSLSRRMNTEAFF.

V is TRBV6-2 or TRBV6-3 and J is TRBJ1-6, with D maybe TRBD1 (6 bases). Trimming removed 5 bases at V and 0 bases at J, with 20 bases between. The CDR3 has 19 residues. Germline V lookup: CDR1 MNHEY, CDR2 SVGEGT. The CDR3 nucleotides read TGTGCCAGCAGTCCCTGGACAGCGGGAAGGGGCTCCTATAATTCACCCCTCCACTTT. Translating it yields CASSPWTAGRGSYNSPLHF.

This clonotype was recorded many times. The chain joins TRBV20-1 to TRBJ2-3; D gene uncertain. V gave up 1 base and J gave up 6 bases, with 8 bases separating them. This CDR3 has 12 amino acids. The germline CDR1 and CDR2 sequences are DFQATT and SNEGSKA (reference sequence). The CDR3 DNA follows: TGCAGTGCTAGAGCCTTACAGGATACGCAGTATTTT. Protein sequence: CSARALQDTQYF.

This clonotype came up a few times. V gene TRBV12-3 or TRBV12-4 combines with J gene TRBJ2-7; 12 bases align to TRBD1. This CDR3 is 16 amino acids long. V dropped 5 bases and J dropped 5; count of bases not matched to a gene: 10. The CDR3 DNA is TGTGCCAGCAGTCCCGGGACAGGGGGCAAGTCCCACGAGCAGTACTTC. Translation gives CASSPGTGGKSHEQYF.

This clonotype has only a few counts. CDR3 coding DNA: TGTGCCAGCAGTTCGGGGGCAGGGAAGTACAATGAGCAGTTCTTC. It encodes CASSSGAGKYNEQFF. This chain joins TRBV6-5 and TRBJ2-1; D possibly uses TRBD1 or TRBD2 (6 bases each). The CDR3 contains 15 residues. V lost 4 bases, J lost 4 bases, and 14 bases lay in between. Germline lookup yields CDR1 MNHEY and CDR2 SVGAGI.

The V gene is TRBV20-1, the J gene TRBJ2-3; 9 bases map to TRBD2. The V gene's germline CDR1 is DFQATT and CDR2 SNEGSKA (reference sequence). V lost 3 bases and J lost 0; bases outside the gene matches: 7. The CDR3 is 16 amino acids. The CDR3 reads CSASRREGSSTDTQYF. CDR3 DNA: TGCAGTGCTAGCCGGCGGGAGGGGTCTAGCACAGATACGCAGTATTTT.

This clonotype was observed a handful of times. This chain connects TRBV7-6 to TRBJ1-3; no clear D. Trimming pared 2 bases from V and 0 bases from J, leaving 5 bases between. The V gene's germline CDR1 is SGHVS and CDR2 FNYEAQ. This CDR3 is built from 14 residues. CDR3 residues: CASSLLLSGNTIYF. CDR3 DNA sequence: TGTGCCAGCAGCTTATTACTCTCTGGAAACACCATATATTTT.

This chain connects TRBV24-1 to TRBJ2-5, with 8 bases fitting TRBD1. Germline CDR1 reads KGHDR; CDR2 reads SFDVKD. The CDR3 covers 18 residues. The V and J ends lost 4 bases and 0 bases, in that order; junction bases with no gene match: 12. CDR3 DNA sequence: TGTGCCACCAGTGACCCATACTCAGGGGGCCCGTACCAAGAGACCCAGTACTTC. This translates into CATSDPYSGGPYQETQYF.

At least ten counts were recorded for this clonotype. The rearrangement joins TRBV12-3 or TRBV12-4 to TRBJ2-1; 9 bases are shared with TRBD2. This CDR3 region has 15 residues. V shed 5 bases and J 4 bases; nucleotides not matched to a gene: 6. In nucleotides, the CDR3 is TGTGCCAGCAGTCGTAGCGGGAGAGGTTACAATGAGCAGTTCTTC. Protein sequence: CASSRSGRGYNEQFF.

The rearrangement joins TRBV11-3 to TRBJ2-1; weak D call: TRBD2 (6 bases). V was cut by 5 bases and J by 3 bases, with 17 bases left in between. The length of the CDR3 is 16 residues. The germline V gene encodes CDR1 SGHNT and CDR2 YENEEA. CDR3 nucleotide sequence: TGTGCCAGCAGCCCCTCCCATGGAGGGAGCTACAATGAGCAGTTCTTC. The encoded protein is CASSPSHGGSYNEQFF.

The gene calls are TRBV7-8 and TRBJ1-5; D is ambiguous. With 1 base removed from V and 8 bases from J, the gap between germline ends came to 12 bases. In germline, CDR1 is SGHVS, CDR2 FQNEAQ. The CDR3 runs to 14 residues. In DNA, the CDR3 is TGTGCCAGCAGCTTAGAGCTAAGGAAGGAGCCCCAGCATTTT. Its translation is CASSLELRKEPQHF.

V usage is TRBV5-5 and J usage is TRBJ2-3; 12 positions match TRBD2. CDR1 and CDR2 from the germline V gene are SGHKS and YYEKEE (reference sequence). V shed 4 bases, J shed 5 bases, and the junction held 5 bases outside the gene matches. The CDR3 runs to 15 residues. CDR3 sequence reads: CASSPTSGSGDTQYF. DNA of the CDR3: TGTGCCAGCAGCCCGACTAGCGGGAGCGGAGATACGCAGTATTTT. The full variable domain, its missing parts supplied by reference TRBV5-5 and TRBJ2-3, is DAGVTQSPTHLIKTRGQQVTLRCSPISGHKSVSWYQQVLGQGPQFIFQYYEKEERGRGNFPDRFSARQFPNYSSELNVNALLLGDSALYLCASSPTSGSGDTQYFGPGTRLTVL.

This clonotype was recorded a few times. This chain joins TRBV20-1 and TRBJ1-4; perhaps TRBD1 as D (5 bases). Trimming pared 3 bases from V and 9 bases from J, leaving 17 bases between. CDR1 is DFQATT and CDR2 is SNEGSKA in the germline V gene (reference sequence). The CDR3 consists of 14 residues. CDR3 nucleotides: TGCAGTGCTAGGATCCCGGGACGGGCGAAAAAACTGTTTTTT. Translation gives CSARIPGRAKKLFF.

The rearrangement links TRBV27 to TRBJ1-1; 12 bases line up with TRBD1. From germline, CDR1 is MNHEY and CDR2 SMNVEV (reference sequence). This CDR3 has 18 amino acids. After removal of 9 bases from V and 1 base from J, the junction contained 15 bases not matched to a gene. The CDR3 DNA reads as TGTGCCAGTTTTAACCCGGGACAGGGGGCGAGAGGGAACACTGAAGCTTTCTTT. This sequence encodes CASFNPGQGARGNTEAFF.

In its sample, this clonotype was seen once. CDR3 protein: CSGRTSPYEQYF. The CDR3 coding sequence is TGCAGCGGGAGGACTTCCCCCTACGAGCAGTACTTC. V and J are TRBV29-1 and TRBJ2-7; D perhaps matches TRBD2 (5 bases). Trimming took 7 bases from V and 2 from J, leaving 12 bases between them. Germline CDR1 and CDR2: SQVTM and ANQGSEA. The CDR3 is made up of 12 amino acids.

The CDR3 here is CASSSPGARDSGNTIYF. DNA for the CDR3: TGTGCCAGCAGCAGCCCGGGGGCCCGAGACTCTGGAAACACCATATATTTT. The rearrangement joins TRBV7-9 to TRBJ1-3; weak D call: TRBD1 (6 bases). The V and J ends lost 5 bases and 0 bases respectively, with 17 bases between them. CDR3 length equals 17 residues. CDR1 and CDR2 (germline): SEHNR, FQNEAQ (reference sequence).

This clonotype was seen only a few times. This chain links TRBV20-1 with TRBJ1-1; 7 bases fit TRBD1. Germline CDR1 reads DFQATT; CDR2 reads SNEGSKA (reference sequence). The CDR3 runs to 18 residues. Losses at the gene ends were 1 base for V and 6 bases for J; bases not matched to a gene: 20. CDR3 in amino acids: CSARAYRGGRLVEAEAFF. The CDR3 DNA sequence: TGCAGTGCTAGAGCCTACAGGGGAGGCAGGTTGGTGGAGGCTGAAGCTTTCTTT.

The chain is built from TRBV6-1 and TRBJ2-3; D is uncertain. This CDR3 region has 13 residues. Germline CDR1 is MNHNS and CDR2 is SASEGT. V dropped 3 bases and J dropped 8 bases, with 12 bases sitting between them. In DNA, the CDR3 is TGTGCCAGCAGTGACCGGTGGCTTACTACGCAGTATTTT. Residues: CASSDRWLTTQYF.

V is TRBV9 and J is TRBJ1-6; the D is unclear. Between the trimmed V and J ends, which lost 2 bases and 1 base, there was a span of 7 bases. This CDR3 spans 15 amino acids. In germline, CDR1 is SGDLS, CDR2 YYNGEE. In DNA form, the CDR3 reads TGTGCCAGCAGCGTCGGCCAATCCTATAATTCACCCCTCCACTTT. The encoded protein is CASSVGQSYNSPLHF.

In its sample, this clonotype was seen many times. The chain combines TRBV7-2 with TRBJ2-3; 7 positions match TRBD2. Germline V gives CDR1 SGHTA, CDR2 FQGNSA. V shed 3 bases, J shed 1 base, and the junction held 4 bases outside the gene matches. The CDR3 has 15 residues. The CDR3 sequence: CASSFVAGGTDTQYF. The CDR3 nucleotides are TGTGCCAGCAGCTTCGTGGCGGGGGGCACAGATACGCAGTATTTT.

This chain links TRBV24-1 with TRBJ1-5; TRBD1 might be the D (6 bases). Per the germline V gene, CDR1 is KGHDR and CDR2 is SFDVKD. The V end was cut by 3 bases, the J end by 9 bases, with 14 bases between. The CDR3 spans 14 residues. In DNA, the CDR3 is TGTGCCACCAGTGATGGGGGGACAAAGTTGCCCCAGCATTTT. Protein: CATSDGGTKLPQHF.

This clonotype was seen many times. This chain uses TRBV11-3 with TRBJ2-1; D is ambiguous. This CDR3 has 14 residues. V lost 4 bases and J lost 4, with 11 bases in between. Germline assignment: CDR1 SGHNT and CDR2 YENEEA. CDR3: CASSSGLGYNEQFF. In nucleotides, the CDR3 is TGTGCCAGCAGCTCGGGCCTCGGGTACAATGAGCAGTTCTTC.